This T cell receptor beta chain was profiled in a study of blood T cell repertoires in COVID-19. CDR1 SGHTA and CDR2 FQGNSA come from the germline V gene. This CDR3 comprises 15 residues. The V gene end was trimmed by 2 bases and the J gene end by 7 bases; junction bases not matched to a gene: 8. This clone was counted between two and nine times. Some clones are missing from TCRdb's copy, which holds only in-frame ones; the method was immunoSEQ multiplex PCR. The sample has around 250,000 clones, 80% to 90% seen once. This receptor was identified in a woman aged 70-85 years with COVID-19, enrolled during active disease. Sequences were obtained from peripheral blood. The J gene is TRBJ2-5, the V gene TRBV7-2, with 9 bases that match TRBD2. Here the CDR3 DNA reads TGTGCCAGCAGCTTAATGACTAGCGGAGCTGGGACCCAGTACTTC. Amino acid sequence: CASSLMTSGAGTQYF.